One and the same sample provided the 12 T cell receptor beta chains below, sequenced in a study of vaccination and CD4 T cells after COVID-19. The treatment denotes: 10-day PBMC culture with coronavirus spike peptide pools or control peptides (ViraFEST assay). Ahead of the COVID-19 pandemic (2011-2018), the CD4+ T cells of the unexposed donor were collected. The Oncomine TCR Beta short-read assay sequenced DNA from cultured CD4+ T cells. TCRdb processed the PCR reads anew with MiXCR; each CDR3 protein has one entry. The sample carries about 8,400 distinct CDR3 sequences, less than 55% recorded once. Their specific antigens are unknown. The source material was CD4+ T cells from blood, cultured in vitro. These receptors were obtained from a human donor in good health.

This clonotype was seen only a few times. The chain combines TRBV21-1 with TRBJ1-2; the D call TRBD1 from the table was never checked on the DNA. TRBV21-1 is classified as a pseudogene. The CDR3 has 16 residues. CDR3 protein: CASSKEARDRVYGYTF. The CDR3 DNA sequence: TGTGCCAGCAGCAAAGAGGCCCGGGACCGAGTCTATGGCTACACCTTC.

The chain links TRBV6-1 to TRBJ1-1; D unresolved. The CDR3 runs 14 residues. The V gene's germline CDR1 is MNHNS and CDR2 SASEGT. V dropped 5 bases and J dropped 1 base, with 11 bases sitting between them. For the CDR3, the DNA is TGTGCCAGCAGTCCCAGTAGACAGAACACTGAAGCTTTCTTT. It encodes CASSPSRQNTEAFF.

The chain combines TRBV2 with TRBJ1-2; a possible D gene is TRBD1 (5 bases). The germline gives CDR1 SNHLY, CDR2 FYNNEI. V lost 6 bases and J lost 3, with 14 bases in between. The CDR3 consists of 14 residues. Written as DNA, the CDR3 is TGTGCCAGCAGAGGGGCCTTCGAGGACTATGGCTACACCTTC. The encoded protein is CASRGAFEDYGYTF.

V and J are TRBV6-1 and TRBJ2-2; 10 nucleotides match TRBD1. Germline CDR1 MNHNS, CDR2 SASEGT. The CDR3 totals 16 residues. The junction had 5 bases not matched to a gene; V was cut back by 2 bases and J by 5 bases. The CDR3 protein is CASSETGTGVTGELFF. The CDR3 DNA reads as TGTGCCAGCAGTGAAACCGGGACAGGGGTTACCGGGGAGCTGTTTTTT.

The genes are TRBV20-1 and TRBJ1-1, with TRBD1 matching over 10 bases. The germline CDR1 and CDR2 sequences are DFQATT and SNEGSKA (reference sequence). V trimming: 2 bases; J trimming: 6 bases; junction bases outside the gene matches: 3. This CDR3 region has 13 residues. The CDR3 nucleotides read TGCAGTGCTAGACGGGACAGGGGCTCTGAAGCTTTCTTT. Its translation: CSARRDRGSEAFF.

This clonotype was observed a few times. The rearrangement joins TRBV7-2 to TRBJ2-3; TRBD2 agrees at 8 bases. CDR3 length: 15 amino acids. Germline-derived CDR1 and CDR2 are SGHTA and FQGNSA. V lost 5 bases, J lost 5 bases, and 9 bases stayed unmatched. The CDR3 DNA reads as TGTGCCAGCAGCCCCTCGGGGGGGCCTGGAGATACGCAGTATTTT. Translation gives CASSPSGGPGDTQYF.

The chain recombines TRBV7-7 with TRBJ2-5; 8 nucleotides agree with TRBD2. Per germline, CDR1 SSHAT and CDR2 FNYEAQ (reference sequence). With 5 bases clipped from V and 5 bases from J, the junction kept 10 bases outside the gene matches. The CDR3 is made up of 15 amino acids. CDR3 DNA sequence: TGTGCCAGCAGCCCCACGGGGGGGGGTATGGAGACCCAGTACTTC. This codes for CASSPTGGGMETQYF.

This clonotype has only a few counts. V gene TRBV6-2 or TRBV6-3 combines with J gene TRBJ2-7; D gene unclear. This CDR3 comprises 11 residues. The germline V gene has CDR1 MNHEY and CDR2 SVGEGT. Trimming left V 1 base short and J 3 bases short, with 1 base between. The CDR3 nucleotides are TGTGCCAGCAGTTACTTCTACGAGCAGTACTTC. Its protein product is CASSYFYEQYF.

This clonotype was seen a handful of times. The chain employs TRBV7-2 and TRBJ2-4; 8 nucleotides line up with TRBD1. V shed 2 bases and J 6 bases; nucleotides not matched to a gene: 3. Germline V gene data show CDR1 as SGHTA and CDR2 as FQGNSA. The CDR3 spans 14 residues. This chain's CDR3 is CASSLNGQGNIQYF. For the CDR3, the DNA is TGTGCCAGCAGCTTAAATGGACAGGGAAACATTCAGTACTTC.

This clonotype is labeled as medium-sized. The gene calls are TRBV6-1 and TRBJ2-1, with 8 positions matching TRBD2. The CDR3 contains 15 residues. The V and J ends lost 4 bases and 0 bases, in that order; junction bases with no gene match: 2. The germline gives CDR1 MNHNS, CDR2 SASEGT. The CDR3 DNA is TGTGCCAGCAGTGGTACTAGCGGCTCCTACAATGAGCAGTTCTTC. This codes for CASSGTSGSYNEQFF.

The rearrangement links TRBV6-2 or TRBV6-3 to TRBJ2-7; D possibly matches TRBD1 or TRBD2 (8 bases each). The CDR3 consists of 13 residues. Germline-derived CDR1 and CDR2 are MNHEY and SVGEGT. V lost 9 bases, J lost 2 bases, and 14 bases lay in between. CDR3 sequence reads: CASSGTGTYEQYF. CDR3 DNA sequence: TGTGCCAGTAGCGGGACAGGCACCTACGAGCAGTACTTC.

This chain connects TRBV7-2 to TRBJ1-5; D might be TRBD1 (6 bases). The CDR3 covers 13 residues. The germline V and J ends were trimmed by 5 bases and 5 bases, with 10 bases remaining between them. CDR1 is SGHTA, CDR2 FQGNSA, per germline. The DNA of the CDR3 is TGTGCCAGCAGCCCGGACAGTCATCAGCCCCAGCATTTT. It codes for CASSPDSHQPQHF.